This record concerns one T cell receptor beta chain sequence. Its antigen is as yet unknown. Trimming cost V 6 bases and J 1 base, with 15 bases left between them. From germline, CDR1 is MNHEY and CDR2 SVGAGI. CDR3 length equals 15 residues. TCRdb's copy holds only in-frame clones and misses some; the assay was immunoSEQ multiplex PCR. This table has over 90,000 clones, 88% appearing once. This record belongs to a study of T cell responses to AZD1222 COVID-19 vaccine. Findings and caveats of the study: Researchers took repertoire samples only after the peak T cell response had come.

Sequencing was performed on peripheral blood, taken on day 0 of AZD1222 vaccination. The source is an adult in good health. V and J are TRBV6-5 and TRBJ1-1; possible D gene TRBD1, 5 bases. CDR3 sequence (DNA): TGTGCCAGCAGATCGCCAGGGATGGGGAACACTGAAGCTTTCTTT. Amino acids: CASRSPGMGNTEAFF.